The sequence of this T cell receptor beta chain was determined in a study of shared clonotypes between healthy human individuals. Looking at the study overall: Per-donor plates numbered three CD4 naive, three CD4 memory, two CD8 naive and one CD8 memory. Study-wide results and caveats: When compared with the clonotypes that were shared by all four sorted-subset donors, the non-shared clonotypes turned out to have lower generation probabilities. Shared across several donors were about 4.6% of the naive CD4 clonotypes.

CDR1 and CDR2 (germline): SQVTM, ANQGSEA. This CDR3 is 15 amino acids long. V dropped 5 bases and J dropped 3; count of bases not matched to a gene: 12. Profiling relied on immunoSEQ multiplex PCR, and the TCRdb table lists in-frame clones only, not all of them. The sample lists millions of clones, around 96% occurring once. Points on this clone: What it binds is unknown.

CD45RO-negative, CCR7-selected cells formed the naive CD8 fraction, which excluded terminally differentiated effector memory CD45RA+ cells. The rearrangement joins TRBV29-1 to TRBJ2-7, with 8 nucleotides matching TRBD1. The source is a man in his late teens or twenties in good health. Sequenced input: naive CD8+ T cells sorted from blood. This chain's CDR3 is CSVRRWTGNYYEQYF. CDR3 sequence (DNA): TGCAGCGTTCGCCGGTGGACAGGGAATTACTACGAGCAGTACTTC.